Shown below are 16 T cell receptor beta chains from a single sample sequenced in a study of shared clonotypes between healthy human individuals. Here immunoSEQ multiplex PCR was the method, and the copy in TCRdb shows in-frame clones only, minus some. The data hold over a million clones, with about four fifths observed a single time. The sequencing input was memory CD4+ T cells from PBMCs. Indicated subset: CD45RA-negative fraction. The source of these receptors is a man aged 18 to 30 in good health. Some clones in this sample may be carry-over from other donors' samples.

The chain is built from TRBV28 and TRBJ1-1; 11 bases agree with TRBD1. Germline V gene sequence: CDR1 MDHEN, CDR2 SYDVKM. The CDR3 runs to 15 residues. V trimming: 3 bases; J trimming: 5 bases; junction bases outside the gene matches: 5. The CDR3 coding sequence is TGTGCCAGCAGTTTGAGGGGGACAGGGGGGACTGAAGCTTTCTTT. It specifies CASSLRGTGGTEAFF. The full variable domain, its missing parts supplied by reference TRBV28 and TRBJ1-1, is DVKVTQSSRYLVKRTGEKVFLECVQDMDHENMFWYRQDPGLGLRLIYFSYDVKMKEKGDIPEGYSVSREKKERFSLILESASTNQTSMYLCASSLRGTGGTEAFFGQGTRLTVV.

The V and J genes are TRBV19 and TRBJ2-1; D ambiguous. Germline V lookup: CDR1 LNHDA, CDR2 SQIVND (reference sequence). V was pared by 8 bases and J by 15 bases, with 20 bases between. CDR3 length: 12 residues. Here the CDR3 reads CASGNHNENRFF. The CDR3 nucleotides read TGTGCCAGTGGAAACCACAACGAAAACAGGTTCTTC. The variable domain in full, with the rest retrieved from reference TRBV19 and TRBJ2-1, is DGGITQSPKYLFRKEGQNVTLSCEQNLNHDAMYWYRQDPGQGLRLIYYSQIVNDFQKGDIAEGYSVSREKKESFPLTVTSAQKNPTAFYLCASGNHNENRFFGPGTRLTVL.

CDR3 region: CASSYQGDTEAFF. As DNA, the CDR3 is TGTGCCAGCAGTTATCAGGGAGACACTGAAGCTTTCTTT. This rearrangement joins TRBV6-6 to TRBJ1-1, with D tentatively TRBD1 (5 bases). Germline CDR1 is MNHNY and CDR2 is SVGAGI (reference sequence). Trimming took off 3 bases at V and 3 bases at J, with 8 bases between the two ends. The CDR3 has 13 amino acids.

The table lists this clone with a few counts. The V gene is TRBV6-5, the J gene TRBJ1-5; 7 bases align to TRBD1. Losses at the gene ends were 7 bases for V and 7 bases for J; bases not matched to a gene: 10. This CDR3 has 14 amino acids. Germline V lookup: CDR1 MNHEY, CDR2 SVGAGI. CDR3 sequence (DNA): TGTGCCAGCACCACAGCACAGGGGAGGCAGCCCCAGCATTTT. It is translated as CASTTAQGRQPQHF.

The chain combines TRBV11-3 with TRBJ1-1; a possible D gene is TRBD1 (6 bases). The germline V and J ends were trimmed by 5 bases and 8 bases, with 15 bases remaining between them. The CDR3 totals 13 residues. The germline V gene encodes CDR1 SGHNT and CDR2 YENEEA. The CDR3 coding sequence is TGTGCCAGCAGCCTTGCTATGGGGACAGAAGCTTTCTTT. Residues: CASSLAMGTEAFF.

CDR3 in DNA: TGCGCCAGCAGCTGGGGTGGGGACGATGAGCAGTTCTTC. Translating gives CASSWGGDDEQFF. V and J are TRBV5-1 and TRBJ2-1, with D perhaps given as TRBD1 or TRBD2 (5 bases each). The CDR3 has 13 residues. With 3 bases removed from V and 8 bases from J, the gap between germline ends came to 12 bases. Germline V lookup: CDR1 SGHRS, CDR2 YFSETQ.

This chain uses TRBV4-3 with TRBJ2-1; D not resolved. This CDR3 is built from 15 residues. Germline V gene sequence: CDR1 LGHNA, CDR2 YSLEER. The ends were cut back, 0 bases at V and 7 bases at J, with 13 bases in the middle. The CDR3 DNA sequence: TGCGCCAGCAGCCAAGACTCTGGTCCACGGAATGAGCAGTTCTTC. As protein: CASSQDSGPRNEQFF.

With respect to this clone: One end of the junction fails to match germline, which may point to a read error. The DNA for the CDR3 is TGTGCCAGCAGCTTGTGGACTAGCGGGAGAGGCTACGAGCAGTACTTC. Translating it yields CASSLWTSGRGYEQYF. The chain has TRBV5-1 and TRBJ2-7, with 13 bases matching TRBD2. CDR3 length: 16 amino acids. Germline V gene data show CDR1 as SGHRS and CDR2 as YFSETQ.

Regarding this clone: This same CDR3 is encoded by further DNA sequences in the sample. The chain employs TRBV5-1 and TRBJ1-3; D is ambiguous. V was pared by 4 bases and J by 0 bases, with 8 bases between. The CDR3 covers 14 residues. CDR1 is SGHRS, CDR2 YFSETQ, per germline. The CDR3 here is CASSPGVSGNTIYF. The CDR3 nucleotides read TGCGCCAGCAGCCCTGGGGTCTCTGGAAACACCATATATTTT.

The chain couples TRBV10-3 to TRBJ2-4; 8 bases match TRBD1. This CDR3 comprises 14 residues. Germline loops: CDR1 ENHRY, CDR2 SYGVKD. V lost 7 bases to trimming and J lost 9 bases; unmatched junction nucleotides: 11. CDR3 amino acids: CAIKPGGATGIQYF. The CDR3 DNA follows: TGTGCCATCAAGCCAGGGGGCGCCACGGGCATTCAGTACTTC.

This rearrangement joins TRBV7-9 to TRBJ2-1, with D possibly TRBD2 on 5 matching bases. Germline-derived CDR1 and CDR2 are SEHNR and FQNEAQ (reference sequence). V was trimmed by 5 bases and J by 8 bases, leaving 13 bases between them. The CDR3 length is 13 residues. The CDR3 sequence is CASSRTGYDEQFF. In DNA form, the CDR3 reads TGTGCCAGCAGCCGGACGGGGTACGATGAGCAGTTCTTC.

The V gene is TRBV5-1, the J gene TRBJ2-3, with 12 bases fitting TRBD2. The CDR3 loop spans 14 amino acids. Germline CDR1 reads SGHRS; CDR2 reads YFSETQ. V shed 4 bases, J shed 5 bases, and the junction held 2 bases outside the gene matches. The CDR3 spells CASSGGLAGDTQYF. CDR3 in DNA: TGCGCCAGCAGCGGGGGACTAGCGGGAGATACGCAGTATTTT.

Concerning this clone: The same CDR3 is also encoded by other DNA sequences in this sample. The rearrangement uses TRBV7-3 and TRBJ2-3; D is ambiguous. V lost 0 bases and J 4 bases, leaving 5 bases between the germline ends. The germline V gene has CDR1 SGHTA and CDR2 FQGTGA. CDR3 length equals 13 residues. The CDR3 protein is CASSLTGSDTQYF. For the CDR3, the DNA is TGTGCCAGCAGCTTAACAGGGTCAGATACGCAGTATTTT. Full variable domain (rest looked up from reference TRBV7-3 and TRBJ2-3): GAGVSQTPSNKVTEKGKYVELRCDPISGHTALYWYRQSLGQGPEFLIYFQGTGAADDSGLPNDRFFAVRPEGSVSTLKIQRTERGDSAVYLCASSLTGSDTQYFGPGTRLTVL.

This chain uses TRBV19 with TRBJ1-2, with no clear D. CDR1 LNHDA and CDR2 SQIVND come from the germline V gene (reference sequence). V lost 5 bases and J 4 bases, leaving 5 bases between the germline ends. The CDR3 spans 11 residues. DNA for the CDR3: TGTGCCAGTAGTCAGGCCTATGGCTACACCTTC. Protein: CASSQAYGYTF.

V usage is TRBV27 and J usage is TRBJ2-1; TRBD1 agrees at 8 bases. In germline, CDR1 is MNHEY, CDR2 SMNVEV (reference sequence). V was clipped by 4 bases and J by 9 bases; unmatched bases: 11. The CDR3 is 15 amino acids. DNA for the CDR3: TGTGCCAGCAGTTCGGACAGGGCAGTCGGGGGTGAGCAGTTCTTC. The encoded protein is CASSSDRAVGGEQFF.

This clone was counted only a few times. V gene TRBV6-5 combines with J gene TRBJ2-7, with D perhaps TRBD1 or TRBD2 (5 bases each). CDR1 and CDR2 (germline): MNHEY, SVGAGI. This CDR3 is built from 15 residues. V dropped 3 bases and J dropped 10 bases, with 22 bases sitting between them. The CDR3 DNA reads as TGTGCCAGCAGTTATCTCCCAGGGACCTCGGGTGGCCAGTACTTC. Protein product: CASSYLPGTSGGQYF.